These T cell receptor beta chains were read from a single sample in a study of cytomegalovirus exposure and HLA in healthy donors. Method: immunoSEQ multiplex PCR; TCRdb's copy keeps in-frame clones and lacks some. The table has more than 150,000 clones, about four fifths seen once. Sequences were obtained from PBMCs. These receptors came from a woman in her thirties in good health and CMV-seropositive. CDR3s include the opening cysteine and the closing phenylalanine or tryptophan. A D gene is named only where the DNA matches it firmly. Only part of the rows carry a size: once, few, many, or a class if the clone is expanded.

d_call clone_size j_call v_call cdr3_nt cdr3_aa
TRBD1 - TRBJ1-2 TRBV5-1 TGCGCCAGCAGCTTGGGTGGCCACAGGGGTGGAGGCTACACCTTC CASSLGGHRGGGYTF
- - TRBJ1-4 TRBV27 TGTGCCAGCAGTTTAGTGTGGGGCGGCGATAATGAAAAACTGTTTTTT CASSLVWGGDNEKLFF
- - TRBJ2-7 TRBV5-4 TGTGCCAGCAGCTTGGTTGGGGGCAACTACGAGCAGTACTTC CASSLVGGNYEQYF
TRBD1 - TRBJ1-6 TRBV4-3 TGCGCCAGCAGCCAAGTCCGGACAGGGAGTTCACCCCTCCACTTT CASSQVRTGSSPLHF
- - TRBJ2-2 TRBV4-3 TGCGCCAGCAGCCAAGGGGCACTTGACACCGGGGAGCTGTTTTTT CASSQGALDTGELFF
- - TRBJ2-7 TRBV2 TGTGCCAGCAAGTTAGAGGCTGCCTACGAGCAGTACTTC CASKLEAAYEQYF
- - TRBJ1-1 TRBV18 TGTGCCAGCTCACCACAGGAGGGGACTGAAGCTTTCTTT CASSPQEGTEAFF
- once TRBJ2-7 TRBV5-8 TGTGCCAGCAGCCCCGAGGCAGGGTCCTACGAGCAGTACTTC CASSPEAGSYEQYF
TRBD1 - TRBJ1-6 TRBV6-4 TGTGCCAGCAGCGCCACAGGGGTCAATTCACCCCTCCACTTT CASSATGVNSPLHF
- - TRBJ2-7 TRBV6-1 TGTGCCAGCAGTGAAGGGGGGGGCCGAACCTACGAGCAGTACTTC CASSEGGGRTYEQYF
TRBD1 once TRBJ1-1 TRBV7-2 TGTGCCAGCAGCTCCCCCCGGACAGGGGCTTTAGGCGCTGAAGCTTTCTTT CASSSPRTGALGAEAFF
TRBD2 - TRBJ2-7 TRBV6-5 TGTGCCAGCAGGCCCCAGCGGGGAGCCTACGAGCAGTACTTC CASRPQRGAYEQYF
TRBD1 - TRBJ1-1 TRBV7-2 TGTGCCAGCAGTTTCGGACAGGCGCAGAACACTGAAGCTTTCTTT CASSFGQAQNTEAFF
TRBD1 - TRBJ2-4 TRBV9 TGTGCCAGCAGCGGACAGGGGCTCCCGCACATTCAGTACTTC CASSGQGLPHIQYF
- - TRBJ1-2 TRBV6-6 TGTGCCAGCAGTTTCCCCTGGGAGGCTTTTAACTATGGCTACACCTTC CASSFPWEAFNYGYTF
- - TRBJ2-2 TRBV2 TGTGCCGAGGGGGATGGGGCTAACACCGGGGAGCTGTTTTTT CAEGDGANTGELFF
- - TRBJ2-1 TRBV5-6 TGTGCCAGCAGTCCAGGGTTGAATGAGCAGTTCTTC CASSPGLNEQFF
TRBD1 - TRBJ2-7 TRBV7-9 TGTGCCAGCAGCAAGTTACAGGGGGCACGGACGTACGAGCAGTACTTC CASSKLQGARTYEQYF
- - TRBJ1-1 TRBV5-8 TGTGCCAGCAGCTTGGAAGGTGGGGGCAGGGCCTCTGAAGCTTTCTTT CASSLEGGGRASEAFF
- - TRBJ2-7 TRBV27 TGTGCCAGCAGTCCTACCATCCACTCGACAGGTCTTTCCTACGAGCAGTACTTC CASSPTIHSTGLSYEQYF
- - TRBJ1-1 TRBV7-9 TGTGCCAGCAGCTCGGACAGAATGAACACTGAAGCTTTCTTT CASSSDRMNTEAFF
- - TRBJ2-3 TRBV7-2 TGTGCCAGCACAGTACTCAGGGACACAGATACGCAGTATTTT CASTVLRDTDTQYF
TRBD1 few TRBJ2-5 TRBV5-1 TGCGCCAGCAGCCGGGACAGGGAGACCCAGTACTTC CASSRDRETQYF
TRBD1 - TRBJ2-6 TRBV5-1 TGCGCCAGCAGCCCGGGACAGGGAGTTCCTGGGGCCAACGTCCTGACTTTC CASSPGQGVPGANVLTF
- few TRBJ2-2 TRBV12-5 TGTGCTAGTGGTTTAGGGGGAAACACCGGGGAGCTGTTTTTT CASGLGGNTGELFF
TRBD1 - TRBJ1-1 TRBV7-9 TGTGCCAGCAGCCTGGGACAGGGGGATGTAGCTTTCTTT CASSLGQGDVAFF
- few TRBJ1-5 TRBV4-3 TGCGCCAGCAGCCAAGATCGAGGGGAGGGGACCCAGCATTTT CASSQDRGEGTQHF
- - TRBJ1-5 TRBV7-9 TGTGCCAGCAGCCCAGGTGATCAGCCCCAGCATTTT CASSPGDQPQHF
TRBD1 - TRBJ1-1 TRBV19 TGTGCCAGTAGTAAGACAGGGGGTGGCACTGAAGCTTTCTTT CASSKTGGGTEAFF
TRBD2 few TRBJ2-1 TRBV7-9 TGTGCCAGCAGCTTCAGCGGGGGGGCGAATGAGCAGTTCTTC CASSFSGGANEQFF
- - TRBJ1-5 TRBV5-1 TGCGCCAGCAGCTTGTCCGGGAATCAGCCCCAGCATTTT CASSLSGNQPQHF
- - TRBJ1-1 TRBV19 TGTGCCAGTAACCCAGGGCTGCACACTGAAGCTTTCTTT CASNPGLHTEAFF
TRBD2 - TRBJ2-2 TRBV25-1 TGTGCCAGCAGTGAATCCGGGACTACCGACACCGGGGAGCTGTTTTTT CASSESGTTDTGELFF
TRBD2 - TRBJ2-7 TRBV6-5 TGTGCCAGCACCAGGGGTAGCGGGGTTCTCGAGCAGTACTTC CASTRGSGVLEQYF
- - TRBJ2-2 TRBV19 TGTGCCAGTAGTACTTTAAACTCGAACACCGGGGAGCTGTTTTTT CASSTLNSNTGELFF
- once TRBJ2-3 TRBV21-1 TGCGACCAAGGTGGGGGGACAGGGACAAGAGATACGCAGTATTTT CDQGGGTGTRDTQYF
- - TRBJ2-1 TRBV25-1 TGTGCCAGCAGTCCAAGCTATGAGCAGTTCTTC CASSPSYEQFF
- - TRBJ1-2 TRBV6-1 TGTGCCAGCAGTCAAACTAACTATGGCTACACCTTC CASSQTNYGYTF
TRBD2 - TRBJ2-5 TRBV15 TGTGCCACCAGCAGACACCTAGCGGGGGCCCAAGAGACCCAGTACTTC CATSRHLAGAQETQYF
TRBD2 - TRBJ2-7 TRBV4-3 TGCGCCAGCAGCCAAGATACTAGCGGGTCCTACGAGCAGTACTTC CASSQDTSGSYEQYF
TRBD1 few TRBJ2-2 TRBV6-5 TGTGCCAGCTCTGCTAGGGACAGAGAAACCGGGGAGCTGTTTTTT CASSARDRETGELFF
TRBD1 few TRBJ1-1 TRBV11-3 TGTGCCAGCAGCCCCGGGACAGAGAACACTGAAGCTTTCTTT CASSPGTENTEAFF
- - TRBJ2-4 TRBV6-5 TGTGCCAGCAGTCCGGGGGGCGAAGCGCACATTCAGTACTTC CASSPGGEAHIQYF
- - TRBJ1-2 TRBV5-6 TGTGCCAGCAGCTTGGGCACCTCGCTACCTAACTATGGCTACACCTTC CASSLGTSLPNYGYTF
TRBD1 - TRBJ2-1 TRBV6-4 TGTGCCAGCAGTGGACAGGGCTCCTACAATGAGCAGTTCTTC CASSGQGSYNEQFF
TRBD1 few TRBJ1-4 TRBV9 TGTGCCAGCAGCTCCCCCCCTACAGGGGAGAAACTGTTTTTT CASSSPPTGEKLFF
- - TRBJ1-2 TRBV5-5 TGTGCCAGCAGCATTGATGAACAGTATGGCTACACCTTC CASSIDEQYGYTF
TRBD1 once TRBJ1-5 TRBV4-3 TGCGCCAGCAGCCCCGGGACAGGGGGCGGTCAGCCCCAGCATTTT CASSPGTGGGQPQHF
- - TRBJ2-1 TRBV29-1 TGCAGCGTGCTGTCACCTAGTAGTAACAATGAGCAGTTCTTC CSVLSPSSNNEQFF
- - TRBJ1-1 TRBV6-6 TGTGCCAGCAGCCCCACAGGGTCCAACACTGAAGCTTTCTTT CASSPTGSNTEAFF
- - TRBJ1-3 TRBV5-6 TGTGCCAGCAGCTTGTTTCAGGGGACGATATATTTT CASSLFQGTIYF